The 30 T cell receptor beta chains below were found in one sample sequenced in a study of human T cells and chemical hapten exposure. Time point: patch test 1, 2 weeks after DPC sensitization. The treatment: therapeutic diphenylcyclopropenone sensitization with weekly scalp DPC. TCRdb reanalysed the RACE reads using MiXCR and keeps one entry per CDR3 protein. The data show over 65,000 distinct CDR3 sequences, around 10% seen once. This material consisted of whole blood, taken in connection with sensitization to the hapten diphenylcyclopropenone (DPC). The receptors stem from a woman in her fifties or sixties with alopecia areata. Some clones in this sample may be carry-over from other donors' samples.

As to this clonotype: A much larger clone lies one base from this, so it may be a read error. This sequence joins TRBV28 and TRBJ2-3, with 7 bases aligning to TRBD2. Germline lookup yields CDR1 MDHEN and CDR2 SYDVKM. The CDR3 runs 15 residues. This CDR3 is CVSSAPSGHTDTQYF. The CDR3 nucleotides read TGTGTCAGCAGCGCCCCTAGCGGACACACAGATACGCAGTATTTT.

This clonotype was seen more than once but under ten times. The V call is TRBV3-1, the J call TRBJ2-7; D unclear. Germline V gene data show CDR1 as LGHDT and CDR2 as YNNKEL (reference sequence). The CDR3 runs to 14 residues. V was pared by 1 base and J by 6 bases, with 13 bases between. As DNA, the CDR3 is TGTGCCAGCAGCCAAGGGACGAGTCCGGTCGAGCAGTACTTC. It encodes CASSQGTSPVEQYF.

This clonotype showed up many times. The chain recombines TRBV7-3 with TRBJ1-2, with D tentatively TRBD1 (5 bases). The CDR3 loop spans 14 amino acids. The V end lost 2 bases, the J end lost 6 bases, and 13 bases lay between the germline ends. Germline values: CDR1 SGHTA, CDR2 FQGTGA. In nucleotides, the CDR3 is TGTGCCAGCAGCTTATTTGGTGGGGGAGATGGCTACACCTTC. Translating gives CASSLFGGGDGYTF.

This clonotype was recorded at least ten times. The chain recombines TRBV23-1 with TRBJ1-4, with D unresolved. TRBV23-1 has ORF status, its function being uncertain. The CDR3 consists of 18 residues. Trimming stripped 2 bases from V and 0 bases from J, with 16 bases between. In DNA, the CDR3 is TGCGCCAGCAGTCAACAAGGGCCCGAGTCCGCAACTAATGAAAAACTGTTTTTT. Its protein product is CASSQQGPESATNEKLFF.

A few counts support this clonotype. This chain links TRBV10-3 with TRBJ1-3; 8 positions match TRBD1. The J segment lost 0 bases and the V segment lost 10 bases, leaving 17 bases of the junction unmatched. CDR3 size: 18 residues. In germline, CDR1 is ENHRY, CDR2 SYGVKD. In DNA form, the CDR3 reads TGTGCCACCAGAGGACAGGGTGAACAGGGAGACTCTGGAAACACCATATATTTT. It encodes CATRGQGEQGDSGNTIYF.

This clonotype has a count of ten or more. This chain joins TRBV28 and TRBJ1-1; no firm D call. Trimming removed 6 bases from V and 2 bases from J, with 1 base in between. Germline CDR1 is MDHEN and CDR2 is SYDVKM. This CDR3 contains 10 residues. The CDR3 nucleotides are TGTGCCAGCAGAAACACTGAAGCTTTCTTT. Translated: CASRNTEAFF.

This clonotype has just a few counts. The chain is built from TRBV28 and TRBJ2-7, with 9 bases lining up with TRBD1. The ends lost 6 bases at V and 3 bases at J; junction bases unmatched: 9. Germline V gives CDR1 MDHEN, CDR2 SYDVKM. The length of the CDR3 is 15 residues. The CDR3 reads CASSPSGTGSYEQYF. The CDR3 nucleotides read TGTGCCAGCAGCCCGTCCGGGACAGGGAGCTACGAGCAGTACTTC.

The rearrangement uses TRBV7-9 and TRBJ2-7; 7 bases are a match to TRBD1. V gave up 5 bases and J gave up 4 bases; unmatched junction bases: 8. CDR3 size: 14 residues. Germline CDR1 reads SEHNR; CDR2 reads FQNEAQ (reference sequence). The CDR3 nucleotides read TGTGCCAGCAGCCGAATATCACAGGGGTACGAGCAGTACTTC. This translates into CASSRISQGYEQYF.

This clonotype has a count of ten or more. The chain uses TRBV29-1 and TRBJ2-3; D call uncertain. The CDR3 is 13 residues long. V lost 4 bases to trimming and J lost 3 bases, with 11 bases between them. Germline V gene sequence: CDR1 SQVTM, CDR2 ANQGSEA. The CDR3 coding sequence is TGCAGCGTTGTACAGCATCTGACAGATACGCAGTATTTT. Translating gives CSVVQHLTDTQYF.

This clonotype came up many times. The CDR3 DNA sequence: TGCAGCGTTGGAGAAGGACAGGGTAGGCAGTACTTC. This codes for CSVGEGQGRQYF. The genes are TRBV29-1 and TRBJ2-7; TRBD1 matches at 8 bases. Germline values: CDR1 SQVTM, CDR2 ANQGSEA. Trimming took 4 bases from V and 9 from J; bases not matched to a gene: 8. This CDR3 spans 12 amino acids.

This clonotype was seen a few times. The chain links TRBV2 to TRBJ1-4; D gene unclear. Between the trimmed V and J ends, which lost 0 bases and 4 bases, there was a span of 6 bases. Germline V gene data show CDR1 as SNHLY and CDR2 as FYNNEI. CDR3 length: 14 amino acids. CDR3 loop: CASSEARNNEKLFF. The CDR3 DNA reads as TGTGCCAGCAGTGAAGCCCGGAATAATGAAAAACTGTTTTTT.

This clonotype was seen repeatedly, ten times or more. V usage is TRBV29-1 and J usage is TRBJ1-1; D unresolved. This CDR3 has 13 residues. Germline CDR1 reads SQVTM; CDR2 reads ANQGSEA. V was shortened by 4 bases and J by 0 bases, with 9 bases between the two germline ends. The CDR3 reads CSVVRVMNTEAFF. As DNA, the CDR3 is TGCAGCGTTGTTCGGGTCATGAACACTGAAGCTTTCTTT.

This clonotype was observed a handful of times. The J gene is TRBJ2-3, the V gene TRBV11-2; D is possibly TRBD2 (6 bases). Deletions cut 0 bases from V and 6 bases from J, with 13 bases between. CDR1 and CDR2 (germline): SGHAT, FQNNGV. The CDR3 is 15 residues long. CDR3 residues: CASSLDGGTMDTQYF. The CDR3 DNA reads TGTGCCAGCAGCTTAGACGGGGGAACCATGGATACGCAGTATTTT.

This clonotype was observed a handful of times. The genes are TRBV4-3 and TRBJ1-2; maybe TRBD1 (6 bases). Trimming took off 0 bases at V and 8 bases at J, with 13 bases between the two ends. The CDR3 length is 14 residues. Germline V lookup: CDR1 LGHNA, CDR2 YSLEER. This CDR3 reads CASSQESGEGGYTF. The DNA of the CDR3 is TGCGCCAGCAGCCAAGAGTCAGGGGAGGGCGGCTACACCTTC.

V gene TRBV28 combines with J gene TRBJ2-7; D gene uncertain. The CDR3 runs 13 residues. Trimming cost V 11 bases and J 6 bases, with 20 bases left between them. The germline gives CDR1 MDHEN, CDR2 SYDVKM. The chain's CDR3 is CASWAAGPGEQYF. In DNA, the CDR3 is TGTGCCTCCTGGGCGGCCGGTCCGGGCGAGCAGTACTTC.

This clonotype was recorded many times. The V and J genes are TRBV27 and TRBJ2-3, with 8 bases that match TRBD2. Trimming took 6 bases from V and 0 from J; bases not matched to a gene: 8. The CDR3 length is 16 residues. The V gene's germline CDR1 is MNHEY and CDR2 SMNVEV (reference sequence). Here the CDR3 reads CASREYGGASTDTQYF. CDR3 sequence (DNA): TGTGCCAGCAGAGAATACGGGGGGGCTAGCACAGATACGCAGTATTTT.

Ten or more counts support this clonotype. The J gene is TRBJ2-7, the V gene TRBV25-1; D remains unclear. Trimming stripped 3 bases from V and 2 bases from J, with 11 bases between. The length of the CDR3 is 14 residues. Germline CDR1 and CDR2: MGHDK and SYGVNS. The CDR3 nucleotides read TGTGCCAGCAGTGACCAAAATAGAGCCTACGAGCAGTACTTC. Its translation is CASSDQNRAYEQYF.

This clonotype has more than one count but fewer than ten. The chain recombines TRBV2 with TRBJ2-3, with no clear D. CDR3 size: 11 residues. Germline CDR1 SNHLY, CDR2 FYNNEI. This CDR3 is CASRPTDTQYF. CDR3 sequence (DNA): TGTGCTTCAAGGCCCACAGATACGCAGTATTTT.

The genes are TRBV7-6 and TRBJ1-3; TRBD1 is a possible D gene (5 bases). This CDR3 contains 15 residues. CDR1 and CDR2 (germline): SGHVS, FNYEAQ. Between the trimmed V and J ends, which lost 3 bases and 0 bases, there was a span of 9 bases. The CDR3 loop is CASSLGELSGNTIYF. CDR3 bases: TGTGCCAGCAGCTTGGGGGAACTCTCTGGAAACACCATATATTTT.

This clonotype was detected ten times or more. The J gene is TRBJ2-7, the V gene TRBV20-1, with D tentatively TRBD1 or TRBD2 (5 bases each). This CDR3 region has 13 residues. Trimming took 6 bases from V and 5 from J, leaving 17 bases between them. Germline-derived CDR1 and CDR2 are DFQATT and SNEGSKA (reference sequence). The DNA of the CDR3 is TGCAGTGCGAGGGGAAGGAAGGACCACGAGCAGTACTTC. Translated: CSARGRKDHEQYF.

The chain couples TRBV27 to TRBJ2-4, with TRBD1 identical over 8 bases. CDR3 length equals 14 residues. J gave up 6 bases and V 3 bases, and 4 bases lay outside the gene matches. Germline V gene data show CDR1 as MNHEY and CDR2 as SMNVEV (reference sequence). CDR3 sequence reads: CASSFSGGGNIQYF. The CDR3 DNA follows: TGTGCCAGCAGTTTCTCAGGGGGCGGAAACATTCAGTACTTC.

This clonotype came up many times. The chain joins TRBV5-1 to TRBJ2-1; a possible D gene is TRBD1 (7 bases). The V end lost 0 bases, the J end lost 5 bases, and 12 bases lay between the germline ends. CDR1 is SGHRS, CDR2 YFSETQ, per germline. CDR3 length equals 15 residues. CDR3 amino acids: CASSLETGRNNEQFF. The DNA of the CDR3 is TGCGCCAGCAGCTTGGAGACAGGGAGGAACAATGAGCAGTTCTTC.

V is TRBV2 and J is TRBJ2-1, with 10 bases aligning to TRBD1. The V gene end was trimmed by 6 bases and the J gene end by 7 bases; junction bases not matched to a gene: 3. Germline assignment: CDR1 SNHLY and CDR2 FYNNEI. The length of the CDR3 is 13 residues. The CDR3 DNA sequence: TGTGCCAGCAGGGGGGACAGGGGTAATGAGCAGTTCTTC. Amino acid sequence: CASRGDRGNEQFF.

This clonotype was detected ten times or more. This chain connects TRBV7-6 to TRBJ1-1; D unclear. Germline-derived CDR1 and CDR2 are SGHVS and FNYEAQ. The CDR3 contains 13 residues. V lost 3 bases and J 3 bases, leaving 8 bases between the germline ends. The CDR3 region is CASSFIQDTEAFF. CDR3 bases: TGTGCCAGCAGCTTCATCCAGGACACTGAAGCTTTCTTT.

This clonotype occurred a few times. The chain couples TRBV29-1 to TRBJ2-7; tentatively, D is TRBD1 or TRBD2 (5 bases each). Germline values: CDR1 SQVTM, CDR2 ANQGSEA. This CDR3 contains 13 residues. V was shortened by 6 bases and J by 1 base, with 13 bases between the two germline ends. CDR3 sequence: CSVPGTHSYEQYF. The DNA for the CDR3 is TGCAGCGTCCCGGGGACCCATTCCTACGAGCAGTACTTC.

The table lists this clonotype with many counts. The chain couples TRBV5-1 to TRBJ1-6; D is undetermined. CDR1 is SGHRS and CDR2 is YFSETQ in the germline V gene. The length of the CDR3 is 14 residues. Trimming removed 0 bases at V and 6 bases at J, with 7 bases between. CDR3 sequence (DNA): TGCGCCAGCAGCTTGGTAGGGAGTAATTCACCCCTCCACTTT. Protein product: CASSLVGSNSPLHF.

The rearrangement joins TRBV29-1 to TRBJ2-7; TRBD2 agrees at 9 bases. The CDR3 has 13 amino acids. Unmatched junction bases numbered 3, after V lost 6 bases and J lost 0 bases. Per germline, CDR1 SQVTM and CDR2 ANQGSEA. The CDR3 reads CSVLAGDSYEQYF. The CDR3 DNA reads TGCAGCGTACTAGCGGGTGACTCCTACGAGCAGTACTTC.

This clonotype was counted a few times. This sequence joins TRBV28 and TRBJ2-7, with 7 bases fitting TRBD1. Germline CDR1 reads MDHEN; CDR2 reads SYDVKM. CDR3 length: 13 amino acids. The trim removed 10 bases at V and 4 bases at J, leaving 10 bases unmatched. For the CDR3, the DNA is TGTGCCATTTCGGACAGGAACTATTACGAGCAGTACTTC. This encodes CAISDRNYYEQYF.

In its sample, this clonotype was seen a few times. The chain uses TRBV2 and TRBJ2-6, with 7 bases fitting TRBD1. Per the germline V gene, CDR1 is SNHLY and CDR2 is FYNNEI. This CDR3 spans 18 amino acids. The trim removed 3 bases at V and 1 base at J, leaving 9 bases unmatched. CDR3: CASSDETGLQSGANVLTF. For the CDR3, the DNA is TGTGCCAGCAGTGATGAGACAGGGCTACAGTCTGGGGCCAACGTCCTGACTTTC.

The V gene is TRBV18, the J gene TRBJ2-5, with 8 bases that match TRBD2. V lost 0 bases to trimming and J lost 6 bases; unmatched junction nucleotides: 3. The CDR3 runs to 14 residues. The V gene's germline CDR1 is KGHSH and CDR2 LQKENI. In DNA form, the CDR3 reads TGTGCCAGCTCACCACCAAGCGGGAGACAGACCCAGTACTTC. Protein sequence: CASSPPSGRQTQYF.